These 14 T cell receptor beta chains originate from one sample sequenced in a study of radiotherapy plus CTLA-4 blockade in lung cancer. Assay used: immunoSEQ multiplex PCR; TCRdb lists only in-frame clones, some missing. This table has more than 95,000 clones, about four fifths appearing once. The material sequenced was peripheral blood, taken from a patient treated with radiotherapy plus ipilimumab. The receptors here all came from a human donor with non-small cell lung cancer who had a partial response to radiotherapy plus ipilimumab. Some clones in this sample may be carry-over from other donors' samples.

CDR3 loop: CASSLQGGGETQYF. Written as DNA, the CDR3 is TGCGCCAGCAGCTTGCAGGGAGGTGGTGAGACCCAGTACTTC. This sequence joins TRBV5-1 and TRBJ2-5; maybe TRBD2 (6 bases). Trimming took 1 base from V and 5 from J, leaving 12 bases between them. CDR1 SGHRS and CDR2 YFSETQ come from the germline V gene. The CDR3 consists of 14 residues. The whole variable domain, remainder taken from reference TRBV5-1 and TRBJ2-5, is KAGVTQTPRYLIKTRGQQVTLSCSPISGHRSVSWYQQTPGQGLQFLFEYFSETQRNKGNFPGRFSGRQFSNSRSEMNVSTLELGDSALYLCASSLQGGGETQYFGPGTRLLVL.

The rearrangement uses TRBV28 and TRBJ2-5; possibly TRBD1 for D (6 bases). Trimming stripped 6 bases from V and 5 bases from J, with 13 bases between. This CDR3 comprises 13 residues. Germline CDR1 is MDHEN and CDR2 is SYDVKM. Written as DNA, the CDR3 is TGTGCCAGCAGAATCACAGGGTTGGAGACCCAGTACTTC. It yields the protein CASRITGLETQYF.

This chain links TRBV28 with TRBJ1-1; 7 nucleotides align to TRBD1. The CDR3 extends over 16 amino acids. With 5 bases clipped from V and 4 bases from J, the junction kept 13 bases outside the gene matches. The V gene's germline CDR1 is MDHEN and CDR2 SYDVKM. The CDR3 sequence: CASSPTPTGKVTEAFF. CDR3 coding DNA: TGTGCCAGCAGTCCTACCCCGACAGGGAAGGTCACTGAAGCTTTCTTT.

DNA of the CDR3: TGTGCCAGCAGCCAAGCGACAGGGGTAGGGGATGAAAAACTGTTTTTT. This sequence encodes CASSQATGVGDEKLFF. The chain links TRBV4-2 to TRBJ1-4; 8 nucleotides match TRBD1. Trimming removed 1 base from V and 6 bases from J; junction bases left unmatched: 7. CDR3 length equals 16 residues. From germline, CDR1 is LGHNA and CDR2 YNFKEQ.

The sample holds one count of this clone. V usage is TRBV6-5 and J usage is TRBJ1-2; the D is unclear. CDR3 length: 15 amino acids. The V gene's germline CDR1 is MNHEY and CDR2 SVGAGI. The ends were cut back, 6 bases at V and 0 bases at J, with 14 bases in the middle. In DNA, the CDR3 is TGTGCCAGCAGGAAAAACGGGGAAACTAACTATGGCTACACCTTC. As protein: CASRKNGETNYGYTF.

The rearrangement uses TRBV19 and TRBJ2-5, with TRBD2 as a possible D gene (6 bases). The CDR3 has 14 residues. V was pared by 7 bases and J by 5 bases, with 17 bases between. Germline V gives CDR1 LNHDA, CDR2 SQIVND (reference sequence). CDR3 coding DNA: TGTGCCAGTACTACGGGTGGAGGGTTCGAGACCCAGTACTTC. It is translated as CASTTGGGFETQYF.

In this sample, this clone turned up a few times. This rearrangement joins TRBV30 to TRBJ1-2; tentative D call: TRBD1 (5 bases). This CDR3 has 14 residues. The germline V and J ends were trimmed by 0 bases and 5 bases, with 13 bases remaining between them. From germline, CDR1 is GTSNPN and CDR2 SVGIG (reference sequence). CDR3 residues: CAWSVGRDLYGYTF. The CDR3 DNA sequence: TGTGCCTGGAGTGTTGGCAGGGATCTTTATGGCTACACCTTC. Variable domain in full (rest from reference TRBV30 and TRBJ1-2): SQTIHQWPATLVQPVGSPLSLECTVEGTSNPNLYWYRQAAGRGLQLLFYSVGIGQISSEVPQNLSASRPQDRQFILSSKKLLLSDSGFYLCAWSVGRDLYGYTFGSGTRLTVV.

This clone was detected only a few times. The chain employs TRBV6-5 and TRBJ2-2, with D tentatively TRBD1 (6 bases). V was trimmed by 4 bases and J by 2 bases, leaving 14 bases between them. The germline gives CDR1 MNHEY, CDR2 SVGAGI. The CDR3 totals 16 residues. CDR3 region: CASSSETGRNTGELFF. For the CDR3, the DNA is TGTGCCAGCAGTTCCGAAACAGGGCGTAACACCGGGGAGCTGTTTTTT.

The chain recombines TRBV15 with TRBJ1-2, with 9 bases identical to TRBD1. The V gene's germline CDR1 is LNHNV and CDR2 YYDKDF (reference sequence). The trim removed 7 bases at V and 0 bases at J, leaving 6 bases unmatched. The CDR3 contains 15 residues. CDR3 amino acids: CATTARTGANYGYTF. CDR3 in DNA: TGTGCCACCACAGCCCGGACAGGGGCTAACTATGGCTACACCTTC.

The V and J genes are TRBV7-8 and TRBJ1-5, with 10 bases lining up with TRBD1. The germline V gene has CDR1 SGHVS and CDR2 FQNEAQ. The CDR3 runs to 14 residues. Trimming at V came to 5 bases and at J to 6 bases, leaving 4 bases not matched to a gene. CDR3 coding DNA: TGTGCCAGCAGCCTGCGGACAGGGGGTCAGCCCCAGCATTTT. It encodes CASSLRTGGQPQHF.

The rearrangement joins TRBV9 to TRBJ1-3; 7 bases match TRBD1. This CDR3 region has 16 residues. Trimming took 4 bases from V and 0 from J; bases not matched to a gene: 7. Germline V CDR1 and CDR2: SGDLS, YYNGEE. CDR3: CASSSGQPLSGNTIYF. The DNA of the CDR3 is TGTGCCAGCAGCTCGGGACAGCCGCTCTCTGGAAACACCATATATTTT. The whole variable domain, filled in from reference TRBV9 and TRBJ1-3, reads DSGVTQTPKHLITATGQRVTLRCSPRSGDLSVYWYQQSLDQGLQFLIQYYNGEERAKGNILERFSAQQFPDLHSELNLSSLELGDSALYFCASSSGQPLSGNTIYFGEGSWLTVV.

Only a few counts were recorded for this clone. The J gene is TRBJ1-6, the V gene TRBV10-3; a weak D match, TRBD1 (6 bases). The CDR3 has 15 amino acids. Deletions cut 0 bases from V and 10 bases from J, with 13 bases between. Germline V gives CDR1 ENHRY, CDR2 SYGVKD. CDR3 sequence reads: CAISESGQGRSPLHF. The CDR3 DNA follows: TGTGCCATCAGTGAGTCCGGGCAGGGGCGGTCACCCCTCCACTTT.

This clone was recorded a few times. V usage is TRBV6-1 and J usage is TRBJ2-7; D call uncertain. V was clipped by 1 base and J by 0 bases, with 7 bases between them. Germline V gene data show CDR1 as MNHNS and CDR2 as SASEGT. This CDR3 has 14 residues. The CDR3 is CASSEVVSSYEQYF. In DNA, the CDR3 is TGTGCCAGCAGTGAAGTCGTCAGCTCCTACGAGCAGTACTTC.

The chain couples TRBV7-6 to TRBJ1-1, with D perhaps matching TRBD1 (6 bases). V was cut by 0 bases and J by 2 bases, with 10 bases left in between. CDR3 length: 15 residues. Germline CDR1 is SGHVS and CDR2 is FNYEAQ. This chain's CDR3 is CASSLAAGANTEAFF. The CDR3 DNA follows: TGTGCCAGCAGCTTAGCCGCGGGGGCCAACACTGAAGCTTTCTTT.